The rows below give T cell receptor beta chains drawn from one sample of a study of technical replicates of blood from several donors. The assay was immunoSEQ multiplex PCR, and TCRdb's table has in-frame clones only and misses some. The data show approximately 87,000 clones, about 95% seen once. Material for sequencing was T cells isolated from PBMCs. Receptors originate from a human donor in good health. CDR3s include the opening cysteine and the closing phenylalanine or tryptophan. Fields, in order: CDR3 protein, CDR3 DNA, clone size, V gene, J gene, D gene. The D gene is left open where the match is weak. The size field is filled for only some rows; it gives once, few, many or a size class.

CDR3 protein: CAIKREYTEAFF
CDR3 DNA: TGTGCCATCAAGCGGGAGTACACTGAAGCTTTCTTT
clone size: .
V gene: TRBV10-3
J gene: TRBJ1-1
D gene: .

CDR3 protein: CASSGGSEYEQYF
CDR3 DNA: TGTGCCAGCAGTGGAGGGTCAGAATACGAGCAGTACTTC
clone size: .
V gene: TRBV6-5
J gene: TRBJ2-7
D gene: .

CDR3 protein: CASRPGVEAFF
CDR3 DNA: TGCGCCAGCAGACCGGGTGTTGAAGCTTTCTTT
clone size: .
V gene: TRBV10-1
J gene: TRBJ1-1
D gene: .

CDR3 protein: CASSATGGTNQPQHF
CDR3 DNA: TGCGCCAGCAGCGCTACAGGGGGAACCAATCAGCCCCAGCATTTT
clone size: once
V gene: TRBV5-1
J gene: TRBJ1-5
D gene: TRBD1

CDR3 protein: CASSPRQANYGYTF
CDR3 DNA: TGTGCCAGCAGCCCGAGACAAGCCAACTATGGCTACACCTTC
clone size: .
V gene: TRBV11-2
J gene: TRBJ1-2
D gene: .

CDR3 protein: CASSLQTGTQETQYF
CDR3 DNA: TGCGCCAGCAGCCTACAGACAGGCACTCAAGAGACCCAGTACTTC
clone size: .
V gene: TRBV5-1
J gene: TRBJ2-5
D gene: .

CDR3 protein: CASIDRQTEYF
CDR3 DNA: TGTGCCAGTATTGACCGACAGACGGAGTACTTC
clone size: .
V gene: TRBV28
J gene: TRBJ2-4
D gene: .

CDR3 protein: CASSFDGGETQYF
CDR3 DNA: TGCGCCAGCAGCTTCGACGGGGGAGAGACCCAGTACTTC
clone size: once
V gene: TRBV5-1
J gene: TRBJ2-5
D gene: .

CDR3 protein: CASTGTSGSRGRLYEQYF
CDR3 DNA: TGTGCCAGCACAGGGACTAGCGGGAGTAGGGGACGTCTCTACGAGCAGTACTTC
clone size: .
V gene: TRBV2
J gene: TRBJ2-7
D gene: TRBD2

CDR3 protein: CASTGSSYEQYF
CDR3 DNA: TGTGCCAGCACTGGCAGCTCCTACGAGCAGTACTTC
clone size: .
V gene: TRBV5-5
J gene: TRBJ2-7
D gene: .

CDR3 protein: CASSFELAESYEQYF
CDR3 DNA: TGTGCCAGCAGTTTTGAACTAGCGGAATCCTACGAGCAGTACTTC
clone size: .
V gene: TRBV27
J gene: TRBJ2-7
D gene: TRBD2

CDR3 protein: CASSYSDRGRPYEQYF
CDR3 DNA: TGTGCCAGCAGTTACTCGGACAGGGGGCGCCCCTACGAGCAGTACTTC
clone size: .
V gene: TRBV6-5
J gene: TRBJ2-7
D gene: TRBD1

CDR3 protein: CATSRDPHYTEAFF
CDR3 DNA: TGTGCCACCAGCAGAGATCCTCACTACACTGAAGCTTTCTTT
clone size: .
V gene: TRBV15
J gene: TRBJ1-1
D gene: .

CDR3 protein: CASSEGAGGPDTQYF
CDR3 DNA: TGCGCCAGCAGTGAAGGAGCGGGAGGGCCCGATACGCAGTATTTT
clone size: .
V gene: TRBV10-1
J gene: TRBJ2-3
D gene: TRBD2

CDR3 protein: CASSSRTGVTDTQYF
CDR3 DNA: TGTGCCAGCAGTTCTCGGACAGGGGTAACAGATACGCAGTATTTT
clone size: .
V gene: TRBV28
J gene: TRBJ2-3
D gene: TRBD1

CDR3 protein: CASSKTNSANEQFF
CDR3 DNA: TGTGCCAGCAGTAAGACAAATTCCGCCAATGAGCAGTTCTTC
clone size: .
V gene: TRBV27
J gene: TRBJ2-1
D gene: .

CDR3 protein: CASSLLPGQTNTEAFF
CDR3 DNA: TGTGCCAGTAGTCTCTTACCGGGACAGACGAACACTGAAGCTTTCTTT
clone size: .
V gene: TRBV19
J gene: TRBJ1-1
D gene: TRBD1

CDR3 protein: CASSVEVGGRLGTQYF
CDR3 DNA: TGTGCCAGCAGCGTAGAGGTGGGAGGTAGGCTGGGAACGCAGTATTTT
clone size: .
V gene: TRBV9
J gene: TRBJ2-3
D gene: .

CDR3 protein: CASSRTGDNGYTF
CDR3 DNA: TGCGCCAGCAGCCGGACAGGGGACAATGGCTACACCTTC
clone size: .
V gene: TRBV5-1
J gene: TRBJ1-2
D gene: TRBD1

CDR3 protein: CASSQRTGLGTGELFF
CDR3 DNA: TGCGCCAGCAGCCAAAGGACAGGGTTGGGTACCGGGGAGCTGTTTTTT
clone size: .
V gene: TRBV4-3
J gene: TRBJ2-2
D gene: TRBD1

CDR3 protein: CASSYSEGALGYTF
CDR3 DNA: TGTGCCAGCAGTTACTCGGAGGGGGCGCTCGGCTACACCTTC
clone size: .
V gene: TRBV6-5
J gene: TRBJ1-2
D gene: TRBD1

CDR3 protein: CASSQLGLSNQPQHF
CDR3 DNA: TGCGCCAGCAGCCAACTGGGCCTTAGCAATCAGCCCCAGCATTTT
clone size: .
V gene: TRBV4-1
J gene: TRBJ1-5
D gene: .

CDR3 protein: CASSLVGSGSINEQFF
CDR3 DNA: TGCGCCAGCAGCTTGGTCGGTAGCGGGAGTATAAATGAGCAGTTCTTC
clone size: .
V gene: TRBV5-1
J gene: TRBJ2-1
D gene: TRBD2

CDR3 protein: CASSMGQGGIQYF
CDR3 DNA: TGTGCCAGCAGCATGGGACAGGGGGGCATTCAGTACTTC
clone size: .
V gene: TRBV9
J gene: TRBJ2-4
D gene: TRBD1

CDR3 protein: CASSQERGQQGYKLFF
CDR3 DNA: TGCGCCAGCAGCCAAGAAAGAGGCCAACAGGGGTACAAACTGTTTTTT
clone size: .
V gene: TRBV4-3
J gene: TRBJ1-4
D gene: TRBD1

CDR3 protein: CASSPGVTSGSNEQFF
CDR3 DNA: TGTGCCAGCAGCCCGGGTGTGACTAGCGGAAGCAATGAGCAGTTCTTC
clone size: .
V gene: TRBV7-9
J gene: TRBJ2-1
D gene: TRBD2

CDR3 protein: CASSLEGGGPDTQYF
CDR3 DNA: TGCGCCAGCAGCTTGGAGGGAGGTGGTCCAGATACGCAGTATTTT
clone size: .
V gene: TRBV5-1
J gene: TRBJ2-3
D gene: .

CDR3 protein: CSVLTRVYEQYF
CDR3 DNA: TGCAGCGTCTTGACGAGGGTCTACGAGCAGTACTTC
clone size: .
V gene: TRBV29-1
J gene: TRBJ2-7
D gene: .

CDR3 protein: CASSYSRNGQVNGYTF
CDR3 DNA: TGTGCCAGCAGTTACTCAAGAAACGGACAGGTGAACGGCTACACCTTC
clone size: .
V gene: TRBV6-5
J gene: TRBJ1-2
D gene: TRBD1

CDR3 protein: CASSLDLREGSYNEQFF
CDR3 DNA: TGTGCCAGCAGCTTAGATTTGCGGGAGGGCTCCTACAATGAGCAGTTCTTC
clone size: .
V gene: TRBV11-3
J gene: TRBJ2-1
D gene: TRBD2

CDR3 protein: CASSQRTSSTDTQYF
CDR3 DNA: TGCGCCAGCAGCCAACGGACTTCTAGCACAGATACGCAGTATTTT
clone size: once
V gene: TRBV4-1
J gene: TRBJ2-3
D gene: .

CDR3 protein: CASSPTSGTLSYEQYF
CDR3 DNA: TGTGCCAGCTCACCGACTAGCGGGACCCTCTCCTACGAGCAGTACTTC
clone size: .
V gene: TRBV18
J gene: TRBJ2-7
D gene: TRBD2

CDR3 protein: CASSPPGGEGHNEQFF
CDR3 DNA: TGTGCCAGCAGCCCCCCTGGGGGGGAGGGTCACAATGAGCAGTTCTTC
clone size: .
V gene: TRBV13
J gene: TRBJ2-1
D gene: TRBD2

CDR3 protein: CASSQMYEQYF
CDR3 DNA: TGTGCCAGCAGTCAGATGTACGAGCAGTACTTC
clone size: .
V gene: TRBV6-5
J gene: TRBJ2-7
D gene: .